The 15 T cell receptor beta chains listed next were all sequenced from one sample in a study of T cells in Graves' hyperthyroidism and ophthalmopathy. TCR beta CDR3 regions were amplified from RNA. HTBI primers were used for first-round RT-PCR of the TCR CDR3. TCRdb analysed the multiplex PCR reads with MiXCR anew, one entry per CDR3 protein. The sample lists hundreds of thousands of distinct CDR3 sequences, approximately 13% occurring once. Source material: blood. The receptor source for this set is a woman younger than 35 with Graves' hyperthyroidism.

Many counts were recorded for this clonotype. V and J are TRBV28 and TRBJ2-1; 12 bases fit TRBD2. From germline, CDR1 is MDHEN and CDR2 SYDVKM. The CDR3 extends over 15 amino acids. V lost 5 bases to trimming and J lost 9 bases; unmatched junction nucleotides: 8. DNA for the CDR3: TGTGCCAGCAGTCGTCGACTAGCGGGAGCTTTTGAGCAGTTCTTC. Translation: CASSRRLAGAFEQFF.

This clonotype was observed many times. This chain links TRBV30 with TRBJ2-5; D is possibly TRBD1 or TRBD2 (5 bases each). The CDR3 loop spans 14 amino acids. The germline V gene encodes CDR1 GTSNPN and CDR2 SVGIG (reference sequence). Trimming cost V 3 bases and J 4 bases, with 15 bases left between them. This chain's CDR3 is CAWSHTGTPETQYF. The CDR3, as DNA: TGTGCCTGGAGCCACACCGGGACCCCAGAGACCCAGTACTTC.

This clonotype was observed many times. This rearrangement joins TRBV27 to TRBJ1-2, with D maybe TRBD1 (6 bases). CDR3 size: 19 residues. Germline CDR1 is MNHEY and CDR2 is SMNVEV (reference sequence). V was clipped by 5 bases and J by 3 bases, with 28 bases between them. The CDR3 DNA is TGTGCCAGCAGTCCCCGTCCCGCCCAGGGGTTATATAAGGACTATGGCTACACCTTC. Its translation is CASSPRPAQGLYKDYGYTF.

This chain connects TRBV5-1 to TRBJ2-7; D may correspond to TRBD1 or TRBD2 (5 bases each). The V gene lost 0 bases and the J gene lost 7 bases, with 17 bases spanning the gap. CDR1 SGHRS and CDR2 YFSETQ come from the germline V gene. The CDR3 loop spans 15 amino acids. The CDR3 DNA is TGCGCCAGCAGCTTGGCTTGGGGCAGCACGGGGGAGCAGTACTTC. It encodes CASSLAWGSTGEQYF.

This clonotype has at least ten counts. The chain employs TRBV12-3 or TRBV12-4 and TRBJ1-2; no clear D. V gave up 3 bases and J gave up 5 bases, with 13 bases separating them. CDR3 length: 14 residues. DNA of the CDR3: TGTGCCAGCAGTTTGAGTCAACGGATTTATGGCTACACCTTC. Translating gives CASSLSQRIYGYTF.

This clonotype showed up just a few times. The chain combines TRBV6-5 with TRBJ1-2, with TRBD1 as a possible D gene (5 bases). The CDR3 is 12 residues long. V gave up 5 bases and J gave up 7 bases, with 11 bases separating them. Germline CDR1 MNHEY, CDR2 SVGAGI. The CDR3 DNA is TGTGCCAGCAGTACTACAGGTGGTGGCTACACCTTC. Its translation: CASSTTGGGYTF.

Points on this clonotype: A much larger clonotype is one base distant, so this may be a read error. The chain joins TRBV3-1 to TRBJ2-3; the D gene could be TRBD1 or TRBD2 (6 bases each). Germline-derived CDR1 and CDR2 are LGHDT and YNNKEL (reference sequence). The ends were cut back, 2 bases at V and 4 bases at J, with 13 bases in the middle. The CDR3 sequence is 15 residues long. The CDR3 protein is CASSQILGGADTQYF. CDR3 in DNA: TGTGCCAGCAGCCAAATCTTGGGGGGCGCAGATACGCAGTATTTT.

The chain is built from TRBV16 and TRBJ1-2; D uncertain. The CDR3 sequence is 15 residues long. V was cut by 0 bases and J by 4 bases, with 12 bases left in between. The germline V gene encodes CDR1 KGHSY and CDR2 FQNENV. In nucleotides, the CDR3 is TGTGCCAGCAGCCAATCGTACCAACAGCTCTATGGCTACACCTTC. This gives the protein CASSQSYQQLYGYTF.

This clonotype was counted ten times or more. The CDR3 is CASRNGGSKDEQFF. In nucleotides, the CDR3 is TGTGCCAGCAGGAACGGAGGATCAAAAGATGAGCAGTTCTTC. The V and J genes are TRBV6-1 and TRBJ2-1, with D maybe TRBD2 (5 bases). V lost 6 bases, J lost 8 bases, and 17 bases lay in between. Germline V gene sequence: CDR1 MNHNS, CDR2 SASEGT. This CDR3 contains 14 residues.

This clonotype was counted at least ten times. This sequence joins TRBV29-1 and TRBJ1-3; the D is unclear. The CDR3 spans 11 residues. Between the trimmed V and J ends, which lost 7 bases and 5 bases, there was a span of 9 bases. Germline CDR1 is SQVTM and CDR2 is ANQGSEA. CDR3 in amino acids: CSASSRNTIYF. The DNA for the CDR3 is TGCAGCGCCTCGAGCCGAAACACCATATATTTT.

This clonotype was seen many times. The chain uses TRBV29-1 and TRBJ2-1; no firm D call. Germline CDR1 reads SQVTM; CDR2 reads ANQGSEA. The CDR3 has 13 amino acids. Trimming took off 7 bases at V and 0 bases at J, with 10 bases between the two ends. CDR3 nucleotides: TGCAGCGCCACAATTAGCTCCTACAATGAGCAGTTCTTC. It translates to CSATISSYNEQFF.

This clonotype appeared many times. The V and J genes are TRBV7-8 and TRBJ2-7, with D hard to call. CDR1 is SGHVS, CDR2 FQNEAQ, per germline. The V end was cut by 1 base, the J end by 0 bases, with 7 bases between. The CDR3 length is 14 residues. CDR3: CASSLVPSSYEQYF. DNA for the CDR3: TGTGCCAGCAGCTTAGTTCCTAGCTCCTACGAGCAGTACTTC.

With respect to this clonotype: A much larger clonotype is one base distant, so this may be a read error. The chain employs TRBV6-4 and TRBJ2-1, with 11 bases fitting TRBD2. The CDR3 has 15 residues. CDR1 is MRHNA, CDR2 SNTAGT, per germline. In DNA form, the CDR3 reads TGTGCCAGCAGTACTACTAGCGGGAGCATGAATGAGCAGTCCTTC. It translates to CASSTTSGSMNEQSF.

This clonotype was counted at least ten times. The chain recombines TRBV20-1 with TRBJ1-1, with D possibly being TRBD1 (5 bases). This CDR3 is built from 14 residues. In germline, CDR1 is DFQATT, CDR2 SNEGSKA (reference sequence). Trimming took off 6 bases at V and 1 base at J, with 15 bases between the two ends. CDR3 in DNA: TGCAGTGCCGGGGTCACAGGAAGGAACACTGAAGCTTTCTTT. Its protein product is CSAGVTGRNTEAFF.

The chain has TRBV24-1 and TRBJ1-5; weak D call: TRBD1 (5 bases). V was shortened by 4 bases and J by 0 bases, with 12 bases between the two germline ends. The V gene's germline CDR1 is KGHDR and CDR2 SFDVKD. CDR3 size: 16 residues. CDR3 coding DNA: TGTGCCACCAGTGAGGGGACGGATTATAGCAATCAGCCCCAGCATTTT. Translating gives CATSEGTDYSNQPQHF.